These 11 T cell receptor beta chains share one sample of origin, sequenced in a study of blood T cell repertoires in COVID-19. TCRdb's table, derived via immunoSEQ multiplex PCR, lists solely in-frame clones and lacks some. The repertoire consists of hundreds of thousands of clones, with about nine tenths occurring once and the leading ten covering over 1.3%. The sample taken for sequencing was peripheral blood. These receptors all come from a woman under 40 with active or convalescent COVID-19.

V usage is TRBV6-5 and J usage is TRBJ2-3, with unresolved D. Germline loops: CDR1 MNHEY, CDR2 SVGAGI. V gave up 2 bases and J gave up 4 bases, with 4 bases separating them. This CDR3 contains 12 residues. CDR3 in DNA: TGTGCCAGCAGTTACACTCCAGATACGCAGTATTTT. This translates into CASSYTPDTQYF.

This clone occurred once. The chain carries TRBV5-4 and TRBJ2-7, with D hard to call. Germline-derived CDR1 and CDR2 are SGHNT and YYREEE (reference sequence). V was shortened by 4 bases and J by 2 bases, with 16 bases between the two germline ends. The length of the CDR3 is 15 residues. CDR3 nucleotide sequence: TGTGCCAGCAGCCCAGGTACCCCCCTTACCTACGAGCAGTACTTC. It translates to CASSPGTPLTYEQYF.

This clone appeared once. The rearrangement uses TRBV5-6 and TRBJ2-7; TRBD1 agrees at 11 bases. The CDR3 contains 13 residues. Germline lookup yields CDR1 SGHDT and CDR2 YYEEEE. With V trimmed by 7 bases and J by 2 bases, 2 bases remained unmatched. The CDR3 DNA reads TGTGCCAGCCCGGGACAGGGGGCCTACGAGCAGTACTTC. Translation gives CASPGQGAYEQYF.

The gene calls are TRBV5-1 and TRBJ1-2; D call uncertain. Germline V gene lookup returns CDR1 SGHRS and CDR2 YFSETQ. Between the trimmed V and J ends, which lost 1 base and 0 bases, there was a span of 7 bases. The length of the CDR3 is 14 residues. The CDR3 DNA reads as TGCGCCAGCAGCTTGACAGCTACTAACTATGGCTACACCTTC. Protein sequence: CASSLTATNYGYTF.

This rearrangement joins TRBV19 to TRBJ1-2; 7 nucleotides agree with TRBD1. The CDR3 is made up of 11 amino acids. Unmatched junction bases numbered 2, after V lost 9 bases and J lost 4 bases. The germline CDR1 and CDR2 sequences are LNHDA and SQIVND (reference sequence). CDR3 in DNA: TGTGCCAGCACAGGGGTCTATGGCTACACCTTC. Its protein product is CASTGVYGYTF.

To note about this clone: The sample contains more than one DNA sequence encoding this CDR3. The chain is built from TRBV3-1 (or the pseudogene TRBV3-2) and TRBJ1-1; no reliable D call. This CDR3 spans 13 amino acids. V dropped 1 base and J dropped 4 bases, with 7 bases sitting between them. Germline CDR1 and CDR2: LGHDT and YNNKEL (reference sequence). The CDR3: CASSQARGTEAFF. The CDR3 DNA reads as TGTGCCAGCAGCCAAGCGCGGGGCACTGAAGCTTTCTTT.

The chain carries TRBV7-9 and TRBJ1-1; 10 nucleotides agree with TRBD1. The CDR3 totals 13 residues. V shed 6 bases and J 11 bases; nucleotides not matched to a gene: 9. From germline, CDR1 is SEHNR and CDR2 FQNEAQ (reference sequence). CDR3 amino acids: CASSPTGGAWAFF. In DNA, the CDR3 is TGTGCCAGCAGTCCGACAGGGGGCGCGTGGGCTTTCTTT.

This clone was found a few times. The chain carries TRBV7-9 and TRBJ2-7; 8 bases align to TRBD2. Germline CDR1 SEHNR, CDR2 FQNEAQ (reference sequence). The length of the CDR3 is 14 residues. J was trimmed by 2 bases and V by 4 bases; bases with no gene match: 4. CDR3 DNA sequence: TGTGCCAGCAGCTCTACTAGCGGCACCTACGAGCAGTACTTC. Protein product: CASSSTSGTYEQYF.

This sequence joins TRBV19 and TRBJ1-5; tentatively, D is TRBD1 (6 bases). From germline, CDR1 is LNHDA and CDR2 SQIVND (reference sequence). V was pared by 8 bases and J by 5 bases, with 22 bases between. This CDR3 has 16 amino acids. For the CDR3, the DNA is TGTGCCAGTCTAGGGGGGGCTGGGACGGTCGATCAGCCCCAGCATTTT. Protein product: CASLGGAGTVDQPQHF.

The chain carries TRBV29-1 and TRBJ2-5; 8 bases are a match to TRBD1. Germline CDR1 and CDR2: SQVTM and ANQGSEA. The CDR3 contains 16 residues. V lost 0 bases to trimming and J lost 5 bases; unmatched junction nucleotides: 11. CDR3 loop: CSVEDPRDRSAETQYF. CDR3 in DNA: TGCAGCGTTGAAGATCCCCGGGACAGGTCAGCGGAGACCCAGTACTTC.

The chain combines TRBV5-8 with TRBJ2-3, with 7 bases matching TRBD1. The CDR3 spans 15 residues. V trimming: 0 bases; J trimming: 4 bases; junction bases outside the gene matches: 5. CDR1 SGHTS and CDR2 YDEGEE come from the germline V gene. CDR3 DNA sequence: TGTGCCAGCAGCTTGGAATACAGGGGATCAGATACGCAGTATTTT. Its translation: CASSLEYRGSDTQYF. The variable domain in full, with the rest retrieved from reference TRBV5-8 and TRBJ2-3, is EAGVTQSPTHLIKTRGQQATLRCSPISGHTSVYWYQQALGLGLQFLLWYDEGEERNRGNFPPRFSGRQFPNYSSELNVNALELEDSALYLCASSLEYRGSDTQYFGPGTRLTVL.